The rows below give T cell receptor beta chains drawn from one sample of a study of control samples from healthy donors and cancer patients. Assay: immunoSEQ multiplex PCR; the TCRdb copy retains only in-frame clones and omits some. The sample shows under 300,000 clones, over 75% of them seen only once. The material sequenced was PBMCs. These receptors were obtained from a woman in her sixties or seventies with lung cancer. CDR3s include the opening cysteine and the closing phenylalanine or tryptophan. The order of the fields is V gene, clone size, CDR3 protein. Size is stated for part of the rows, as once, few or many counts, or as a class when the clone is expanded.

V: TRBV6-1; size: .; CDR3: CASSEVGDQAFF
V: TRBV9; size: once; CDR3: CASSATQGNTEAFF
V: TRBV14; size: .; CDR3: CASSPSPGQGSGGYTF
V: TRBV3-1/TRBV3-2; size: .; CDR3: CASSQAASPLHF
V: TRBV27; size: .; CDR3: CASGEGLQPQHF
V: TRBV20-1; size: .; CDR3: CSARDGREQYF
V: TRBV5-1; size: few; CDR3: CASSVTGSLAGWTSTDTQYF
V: TRBV2; size: once; CDR3: CASSEASWVGYTF
V: TRBV9; size: .; CDR3: CASSGTVLNTEAFF
V: TRBV7-3; size: .; CDR3: CASSQLAVSETQYF
V: TRBV19; size: .; CDR3: CASSLDRFEKLFF
V: TRBV3-1/TRBV3-2; size: few; CDR3: CASSYKSSNQPQHF
V: TRBV6-5; size: few; CDR3: CASRLNSRSGELFF